The present TCR beta chain was sequenced within a study of blood T cells in healthy people across ages. Background on the study: Template switching captured about one barcoded beta molecule per two T cells.

About this clonotype: Its antigen is unknown.

Study results and caveats: Naive CD4+ cells and diversity were both higher in long-lived donors than in aged donors. Bulk PBMC profiling left naive and antigen-experienced comparisons inconclusive.

The authors ran a second PCR of 7 to 11 cycles using a sample-barcoded 5' primer and a J-beta primer mix. TCRdb analysed the 5' RACE reads with MiXCR anew, one entry per CDR3 protein. The sample has about 640,000 distinct CDR3 sequences, less than 45% seen once. Germline CDR1 PRHDT, CDR2 FYEKMQ (reference sequence). The ends lost 0 bases at V and 4 bases at J; junction bases unmatched: 5. The CDR3 extends over 16 amino acids. The chain employs TRBV13 and TRBJ1-3; 8 nucleotides line up with TRBD1. This clonotype was sampled from a man older than 75 in good health. Input material: blood. The CDR3 region has the DNA TGTGCCAGCAGCTTAGGGACAGGGGTAACCGGAAACACCATATATTTT. Translation gives CASSLGTGVTGNTIYF.